This T cell receptor beta chain was identified in a study of cytomegalovirus exposure and HLA in healthy donors. Study results and caveats: As immune exposure information, only CMV serostatus was available.

Use of 60 Vbeta and 13 Jbeta primers characterized the PCR. Here immunoSEQ multiplex PCR was the method, and the copy in TCRdb shows in-frame clones only, minus some. Of approximately 150,000 clones listed, roughly two thirds were seen once; the top ten hold around 1.9%. Per germline, CDR1 LNHDA and CDR2 SQIVND (reference sequence). The trim removed 4 bases at V and 4 bases at J, leaving 4 bases unmatched. The CDR3 has 14 amino acids. Points on this clone: Its target is not known.

This receptor was obtained from a male donor in good health and CMV-seronegative. The chain couples TRBV19 to TRBJ1-5; 7 bases are a match to TRBD1. Sequenced material: PBMCs. The CDR3 region is CASSNRGVNQPQHF. The CDR3 nucleotides are TGTGCCAGTAGTAACAGGGGTGTGAATCAGCCCCAGCATTTT.